This is a list of T cell receptor beta chains from one sample in a study of pediatric ulcerative colitis. Profiling relied on immunoSEQ multiplex PCR, and the TCRdb table lists in-frame clones only, not all of them. The sample yields approximately 30,000 clones, around 80% seen once. Source material: blood. These receptors were taken from a boy aged 5-17 years with severe ulcerative colitis. Each CDR3 is given with its conserved first and last residue. A D gene is named only where the DNA matches it firmly. Some rows mark clone size as missing; the rest say once, few, many or name a class of expanded clone.

>-|TRBV5-4|-|TRBJ1-2
CASSLDRVLGGYTF
TGTGCCAGCAGCTTGGACAGGGTGCTAGGGGGCTACACCTTC
>-|TRBV4-1|-|TRBJ1-1
CASSQLDLINWNTEAFF
TGCGCCAGCAGCCAATTGGACCTTATAAACTGGAACACTGAAGCTTTCTTT
>-|TRBV4-1|-|TRBJ2-2
CASSQDYPGELFF
TGCGCCAGCAGCCAAGATTACCCCGGGGAGCTGTTTTTT
>-|TRBV2|-|TRBJ1-3
CASSEISWGSSGNTIYF
TGTGCCAGCAGTGAAATTAGTTGGGGGAGCTCTGGAAACACCATATATTTT
>TRBD2|TRBV2|-|TRBJ2-1
CASTRTSGVSLIGDEQFF
TGTGCCAGCACTCGGACTAGCGGGGTTTCGTTGATAGGCGATGAGCAGTTCTTC
>TRBD1|TRBV7-9|-|TRBJ1-1
CASSSLGTGNTEAFF
TGTGCCAGCAGCTCCCTCGGGACAGGGAACACTGAAGCTTTCTTT
>TRBD1|TRBV6-1|few|TRBJ2-7
CASSEEGTGSYEQYF
TGTGCCAGCAGTGAAGAGGGGACAGGGTCGTACGAGCAGTACTTC
>-|TRBV7-9|few|TRBJ1-1
CASSLTQGAEAFF
TGTGCCAGCAGCTTAACACAGGGCGCTGAAGCTTTCTTT
>TRBD1|TRBV2|-|TRBJ2-2
CASSSSDPGTGGTGELFF
TGTGCCAGCAGTTCTAGCGACCCCGGGACAGGGGGCACCGGGGAGCTGTTTTTT
>-|TRBV7-2|-|TRBJ2-2
CASSGRVGGELFF
TGTGCCAGCAGCGGTCGGGTGGGCGGGGAGCTGTTTTTT
>-|TRBV19|-|TRBJ1-5
CASSASNNQPQHF
TGTGCCAGTAGTGCGTCCAACAATCAGCCCCAGCATTTT
>-|TRBV5-4|-|TRBJ1-1
CASSLSVRVNTEAFF
TGTGCCAGCAGCTTGTCAGTACGCGTGAACACTGAAGCTTTCTTT
>TRBD1|TRBV6-1|-|TRBJ2-7
CASRQGAGTYEQYF
TGTGCCAGCAGGCAGGGGGCGGGGACCTACGAGCAGTACTTC
>-|TRBV15|-|TRBJ2-2
CATSREVRTGELFF
TGTGCCACCAGCAGAGAGGTTAGAACCGGGGAGCTGTTTTTT
>TRBD2|TRBV5-1|-|TRBJ2-3
CASSQIQGGTGDTQYF
TGCGCCAGCAGCCAGATTCAGGGAGGGACGGGAGATACGCAGTATTTT
>-|TRBV9|-|TRBJ1-3
CASSVVTGELGNTIYF
TGTGCCAGCAGCGTAGTAACAGGAGAGCTGGGGAACACCATATATTTT
>-|TRBV9|-|TRBJ2-7
CASSAGPDGVYEQYF
TGTGCCAGCAGCGCTGGACCGGACGGGGTCTACGAGCAGTACTTC
>-|TRBV6-7|-|TRBJ2-5
CASSYPGVAAETQYF
TGTGCCAGCAGTTACCCGGGGGTGGCAGCGGAGACCCAGTACTTC
>TRBD1|TRBV7-9|-|TRBJ1-4
CASSTTGELFF
TGTGCCAGCAGTACAACAGGGGAACTGTTTTTT
>-|TRBV7-9|-|TRBJ1-1
CASSAPQGNTFGAFF
TGTGCCAGCAGCGCGCCCCAGGGAAACACTTTTGGAGCTTTCTTT
>-|TRBV6-5|-|TRBJ2-3
CASSSHLADTQYF
TGTGCCAGCAGTTCCCACCTGGCAGATACGCAGTATTTT
>-|TRBV6-6|-|TRBJ2-3
CASSPQGQGKYF
TGTGCCAGCAGCCCACAGGGCCAGGGCAAGTATTTT
>TRBD1|TRBV30|-|TRBJ2-5
CAWSVGQVEETQYF
TGTGCCTGGAGTGTCGGACAGGTGGAAGAGACCCAGTACTTC
>-|TRBV19|-|TRBJ1-2
CASSIEVGDAGYTF
TGTGCCAGTAGTATAGAGGTAGGAGATGCTGGCTACACCTTC
>-|TRBV25-1|-|TRBJ2-1
CASSLNEQFF
TGTGCCAGCAGCCTGAATGAGCAGTTCTTC
>-|TRBV4-3|-|TRBJ2-3
CASSQGTASTDTQYF
TGCGCCAGCAGCCAAGGGACAGCAAGCACAGATACGCAGTATTTT
>TRBD1|TRBV5-8|-|TRBJ1-5
CASSSGTATSSNQPQHF
TGTGCCAGCAGCTCAGGGACAGCTACTTCTAGCAATCAGCCCCAGCATTTT
>TRBD1|TRBV18|-|TRBJ2-7
CASSPDRANYEQYF
TGTGCCAGCTCACCAGACAGGGCCAACTACGAGCAGTACTTC
>-|TRBV7-2|-|TRBJ2-7
CASSLRGALHEQYF
TGTGCCAGCAGCTTACGGGGGGCGCTTCATGAGCAGTACTTC
>-|TRBV7-9|-|TRBJ1-1
CASSLWPSTRLNTEAFF
TGTGCCAGCAGCTTGTGGCCCTCGACACGATTGAACACTGAAGCTTTCTTT
>-|TRBV25-1|-|TRBJ2-5
CASRATDQETQYF
TGTGCCAGCAGAGCCACAGACCAAGAGACCCAGTACTTC
>-|TRBV6-6|-|TRBJ2-1
CASSYESGSYNEQFF
TGTGCCAGCAGTTACGAGAGCGGGTCGTACAATGAGCAGTTCTTC
>-|TRBV10-3|-|TRBJ1-1
CAIRQETMNTEAFF
TGTGCCATACGACAGGAGACTATGAACACTGAAGCTTTCTTT
>-|TRBV2|few|TRBJ1-6
CASSPLGGNSPLHF
TGTGCCAGCAGTCCCCTGGGGGGGAATTCACCCCTCCACTTT
>-|TRBV6-1|once|TRBJ1-2
CASSDTSSGGYGYTF
TGTGCCAGCAGTGACACTTCATCCGGGGGCTATGGCTACACCTTC
>-|TRBV5-5|-|TRBJ2-7
CASSLATYEQYF
TGTGCCAGCAGCTTGGCTACCTACGAGCAGTACTTC
>TRBD2|TRBV7-2|few|TRBJ2-1
CASSPGGASYNEQFF
TGTGCCAGCAGCCCCGGGGGGGCTTCTTACAATGAGCAGTTCTTC
>TRBD1|TRBV19|-|TRBJ1-3
CASSLDKTGAPILSGNTIYF
TGTGCCAGTAGCCTAGATAAGACAGGGGCCCCAATACTCTCTGGAAACACCATATATTTT
>-|TRBV30|-|TRBJ1-4
CAWDSGQYNEKLFF
TGTGCCTGGGACAGTGGCCAATATAATGAAAAACTGTTTTTT
>-|TRBV27|-|TRBJ1-2
CASTPDPWGRYGYTF
TGTGCCAGCACCCCCGATCCGTGGGGGCGATATGGCTACACCTTC
>TRBD1|TRBV2|-|TRBJ1-2
CASNSMTGYYGYTF
TGTGCCAGCAATTCGATGACAGGGTACTATGGCTACACCTTC
>-|TRBV18|-|TRBJ1-2
CASSYTGQLTFYGYTF
TGTGCCAGCTCATACACGGGACAACTAACTTTCTATGGCTACACCTTC
>-|TRBV30|-|TRBJ2-7
CAWSAWTAIYEQYF
TGTGCCTGGAGTGCCTGGACAGCCATCTACGAGCAGTACTTC
>-|TRBV9|-|TRBJ1-3
CASSVDGSGNTIYF
TGTGCCAGCAGCGTAGACGGGTCTGGAAACACCATATATTTT
>-|TRBV6-1|-|TRBJ1-6
CASRDNPLLVGPLHF
TGTGCCAGCAGGGACAATCCCCTGCTAGTCGGACCCCTCCACTTT
>TRBD2|TRBV4-1|-|TRBJ2-7
CASSQGWPSGISYEQYF
TGCGCCAGCAGCCAGGGCTGGCCTAGCGGGATATCCTACGAGCAGTACTTC
>-|TRBV4-1|-|TRBJ1-1
CASSQVGTEAFF
TGCGCCAGCAGCCAAGTTGGCACTGAAGCTTTCTTT
>TRBD2|TRBV27|once|TRBJ2-7
CASSDMQRGFHEQYF
TGTGCCAGCAGTGACATGCAGCGGGGTTTCCACGAGCAGTACTTC
>-|TRBV30|few|TRBJ1-2
CAWSRGQSYGYTF
TGTGCCTGGAGTAGAGGACAGTCCTATGGCTACACCTTC
>-|TRBV6-4|once|TRBJ2-3
CASSDPAPPPDTQYF
TGTGCCAGCAGTGACCCCGCGCCGCCTCCGGATACGCAGTATTTT
>-|TRBV15|-|TRBJ1-3
CATSRSDRWVGNTIYF
TGTGCCACCAGCAGATCCGATCGATGGGTGGGAAACACCATATATTTT
>-|TRBV18|-|TRBJ2-2
CASSPLSTGLANTGELFF
TGTGCCAGCTCACCCCTATCGACGGGACTTGCGAACACCGGGGAGCTGTTTTTT